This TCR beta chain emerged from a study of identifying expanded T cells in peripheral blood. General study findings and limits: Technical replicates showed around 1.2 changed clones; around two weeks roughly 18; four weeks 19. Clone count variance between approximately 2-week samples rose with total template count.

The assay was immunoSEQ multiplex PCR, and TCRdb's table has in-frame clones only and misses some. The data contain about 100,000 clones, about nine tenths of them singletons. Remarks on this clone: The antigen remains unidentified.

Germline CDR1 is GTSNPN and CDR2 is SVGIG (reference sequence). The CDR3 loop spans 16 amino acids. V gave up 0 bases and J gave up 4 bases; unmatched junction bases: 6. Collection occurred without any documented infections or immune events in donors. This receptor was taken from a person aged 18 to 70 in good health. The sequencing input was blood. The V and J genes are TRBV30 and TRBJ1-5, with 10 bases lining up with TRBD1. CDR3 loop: CAWSVLGGQGNQPQHF. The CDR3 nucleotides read TGTGCCTGGAGTGTTCTAGGGGGACAGGGGAATCAGCCCCAGCATTTT.